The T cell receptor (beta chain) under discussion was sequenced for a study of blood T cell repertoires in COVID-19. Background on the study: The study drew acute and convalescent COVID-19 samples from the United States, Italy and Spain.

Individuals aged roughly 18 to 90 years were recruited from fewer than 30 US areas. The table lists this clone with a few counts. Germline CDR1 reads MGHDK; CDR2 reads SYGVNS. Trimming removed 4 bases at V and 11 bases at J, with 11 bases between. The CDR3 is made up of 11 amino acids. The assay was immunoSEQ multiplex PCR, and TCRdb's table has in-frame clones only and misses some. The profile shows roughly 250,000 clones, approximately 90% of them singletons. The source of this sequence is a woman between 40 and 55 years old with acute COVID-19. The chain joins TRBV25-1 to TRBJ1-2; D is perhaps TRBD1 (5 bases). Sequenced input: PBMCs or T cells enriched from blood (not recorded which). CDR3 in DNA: TGTGCCAGCAGTGCTGGGGCCGCGTACACCTTC. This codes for CASSAGAAYTF.